This T cell receptor (beta chain) was documented in a study of shared clonotypes between healthy human individuals (dated by TCRdb to about 2020). For context, the study as a whole: The cohort included a few men and a couple of women between 18 and 49 years of age. For each donor, CD4 naive and CD4 memory were each given three plates, CD8 naive was given two plates, and CD8 memory was given one plate. The study deeply sequenced blood TCR repertoires of five healthy adults to estimate repertoire size and the extent of clonotype sharing between individuals. Different laboratories and diverse techniques were used to prepare libraries and sequence TCR repertoires, to increase sequencing depth and limit assay-specific biases. Per donor, leukapheresis produced somewhere between about 0.94 and 9 billion PBMCs.

Using the deep immunoSEQ assay, multiplex PCR amplified TCR CDR3 regions from genomic DNA. Genomic DNA extracted from each cell subset was distributed evenly over all wells of several immunoSEQ 96-well plates, and each plate served as one replicate. For sorted subsets, roughly 200 ng genomic DNA, equal to 30,000 to 35,000 T cell genomes, was loaded into each replicate PCR. Purified libraries were quantified with a Qubit 3.0 fluorometer, sized on a Bioanalyzer 2100, and re-quantified with the KAPA Library Quantification kit. Every immunoSEQ 96-well plate was sequenced on a separate single-read 150-cycle Illumina NextSeq 550 flow cell. The study's processing was this. Because the immunoSEQ output held only junctional sequences and lacked quality scores, the filtering could not match the filtering applied to full-length reads. Sequences were annotated with PyIR, a Python wrapper for IgBLAST v1.9, and V/J genes and CDR3 were assigned using IMGT germline references. Reads were filtered out if the reads had weak V/J assignments (E-value above 1e-6), no CDR3, stop codons, out-of-frame junctions, or ambiguous translated residues. V3J clonotypes were defined as sequences sharing the same inferred V gene, J gene, and CDR3 amino acid sequence. To compute the percentage overlap between repertoires, the number of shared unique clonotypes was divided by the size of the smaller repertoire. Richness of each repertoire was evaluated using RTK rarefaction, the Chao1 estimator, and Recon v2.1 estimates of unobserved clonotypes. OLGA was used to compute generation probabilities for all TCRbeta clonotypes that the gDNA method yielded from a handful of donors. The source is immuneACCESS, and TCRdb retained only in-frame sequences with V and J called. Part of the clones is not carried over; for the studies checked, unresolved V genes explain less than half of this, and the remainder is unexplained. Clone size and the V and J calls come from that table; the DNA yielded D and trimming. Across this sample there are roughly 2,300,000 clones, with roughly 92% seen only once. The top ten hold around 0.38% of the sample.

Study-wide conclusions, independent of this receptor: Pairwise subsampling indicated that sequencing depth was expected to affect the degree of clonotype sharing among donors. Because the study included only a small number of donors, the genetic and exposure-history diversity represented was limited. Clonotypes shared by all four sorted-subset donors showed higher generation probabilities than non-shared clonotypes. Even with the large sequencing depth, rarefaction of the sorted-subset datasets indicated that sequencing was incomplete. Only blood was sampled, and tissue TCR repertoires likely differ from those in blood. Larger estimated clonotype richness was generally found for naive subsets than for memory subsets. Across four donors, approximately 5% of naive CD4, approximately 3.6% of naive CD8, about 2.3% of memory CD4, and approximately 0.4% of memory CD8 clonotypes were shared.

Concerning this clone itself: Its target antigen remains unknown. Nothing much larger sits one base from this clone, and base qualities are not available.

The donors were healthy, HIV-negative adults who had no recently reported acute infections or vaccinations. All donors were Caucasian adults living in Nashville, Tennessee, USA. CD4+ T cells were enriched through magnetic negative selection, after which naive cells were positively selected on CD45RA and the remaining negative fraction served as the memory subset. Blood was obtained by leukapheresis, after which PBMCs were separated by Ficoll-Histopaque density gradient centrifugation and cryopreserved in liquid nitrogen vapor phase. Analytical flow cytometry was used to check the purity and quantity of each magnetically sorted T cell population. From each sorted fraction, genomic DNA was isolated and quantified by UV absorbance on a Nanodrop 2000c. Including the terminal cysteine and phenylalanine, the CDR3 comprises 14 residues. Only the CDR3 DNA is retained, 42 bases long and in frame from the first base. CDR1 and CDR2 (SGHRS, YFSETQ) derive from the germline V gene. Ends trimmed: V by 2 bases, J by 5 bases; bases unmatched to a gene: 5.

The material sequenced was naive CD4+ T cells from PBMCs. The sample's cell subset or site label is to be understood as: CD45RA+ positively selected. The sequence derives from a man between 18 and 35 years old in good health. Some clones in this sample may be carry-over from other donors' samples. This receptor chain uses TRBV5-1 and TRBJ2-5; TRBD1 agrees with 8 junctional bases. The CDR3 protein sequence reads: CASSFSGGGETQYF. The base sequence is TGCGCCAGCAGCTTTTCAGGGGGCGGGGAGACCCAGTACTTC.